This TCR beta chain originates from a study of T cell repertoires in cytomegalovirus infection (dated by TCRdb to the late 2010s). Some background on the complete study: Recently identified HLA-C-restricted CMV epitopes, whose presentation resists viral immunomodulation, were targeted by peptide stimulations together with well-studied HLA-B-restricted epitopes. Because public TCR beta signatures pointed to carriage of CMV infection together with the matching HLA type, the HLA type of each donor mattered for the analysis.

This specimen's treatment or condition label, interpreted: in vitro stimulation with specific CMV peptide epitopes to enrich CMV-specific T cells. The instrument was an Illumina HiSeq 1500. The raw public data were reprocessed by TCRdb itself: fastp quality trimming at Q25, MiXCR clonotype calling, in-frame beta chains only. Records with the same CDR3 protein are collapsed into one entry carrying the most frequent genes and DNA. The sample table contains around 900,000 distinct CDR3 sequences; only one count was recorded for 25% to 40% of them. Roughly 13% of the sample is held by the ten biggest clonotypes. What the work shows at the level of the full study, not this receptor alone: In both this cohort and an independent approximately 350-donor cohort, the cumulative frequency of public TCR beta family members distinguished carriers of CMV infection plus the relevant HLA type. The ex vivo response was dominated by HLA-C-restricted CMV-specific TCR beta clonotypes, and the single most frequent clonotype in two of eight donors was supplied by these HLA-C-restricted clonotypes.

This clonotype was counted many times. Its binding antigen is unknown. No base qualities exist here, and no much larger clone lies one base off it. The receptor's source is a human donor in good health (CMV status not recorded). Some clones in this sample may be carry-over from other donors' samples. The source was cultured CD8+ T cells from PBMCs, collected from culture after CMV antigen stimulation.

CDR3 region: CASSFGRDTNSPLHF. The nucleotide sequence is TGTGCCAGCAGCTTCGGTCGGGACACAAATTCACCCCTCCACTTT. The rearrangement joined TRBV7-2 to TRBJ1-6, and possibly TRBD1, on 6 matching bases. CDR1 and CDR2 are drawn from the germline V gene: SGHTA, FQGNSA. Reading from cysteine to phenylalanine, the CDR3 counts 15 amino acids. The read is trimmed to its CDR3 DNA, 45 bases read in frame from base 1. V loses 3 bases of germline sequence and J loses 7 bases, and the interval between the two ends is 13 bases.